This T cell receptor (beta chain) was captured in a study of blood T cell repertoires in COVID-19. Study-level background: Samples representing acute and convalescent COVID-19 were sourced from the United States, Italy and Spain. Sample material is recorded as cDNA or gDNA derived from T cells, B-cell-depleted T cells, or PBMCs.

The table lists this clone with a few counts. The recovered donors of Cohort 3 showed two negative PCRs, clearance, or symptom resolution. Original handling: Nucleated cell number was recorded as an estimate derived from reference gene primer amplification. The assay was immunoSEQ multiplex PCR, and TCRdb's table has in-frame clones only and misses some. That table gives V, J and clone size, and the DNA gave D and trimming. The table lists 130,000 to 150,000 clones, about 85% of them singletons. V gave up 5 bases and J gave up 0 bases; unmatched junction bases: 6. CDR1 is SGHVS and CDR2 is FQNEAQ in the germline V gene. The CDR3 extends over 16 amino acids.

The clonotype comes from a woman aged 40 to 49 who had recovered from COVID-19. The V call is TRBV7-8, the J call TRBJ1-5, with 8 nucleotides matching TRBD1. Sequences were obtained from PBMCs or T cells enriched from blood (not recorded which). This chain's CDR3 is CASSPQGAYSNQPQHF. The CDR3 nucleotides read TGTGCCAGCAGCCCTCAGGGGGCCTATAGCAATCAGCCCCAGCATTTT. The entire variable domain, with the rest obtained from reference TRBV7-8 and TRBJ1-5, is as follows: GAGVSQSPRYKVAKRGQDVALRCDPISGHVSLFWYQQALGQGPEFLTYFQNEAQLDKSGLPSDRFFAERPEGSVSTLKIQRTQQEDSAVYLCASSPQGAYSNQPQHFGDGTRLSIL.